This T cell receptor (beta chain) was sequenced during a study of T cells expressing NK-cell markers. About the research overall: Cells sorted as CD3+CD56+NKG2C+, CD3+CD56+NKG2C- and CD3+CD56-NKG2C+ T cells supplied the TCR beta repertoires.

This CDR3 contains 14 residues. CDR1 and CDR2 (germline): MNHEY, SVGAGI. A remark on this clonotype: What it binds is not known.

UMIs accompanied the 5'RACE template switching by which TCR beta cDNA was made. Using the 5' RACE reads, TCRdb records one entry per CDR3 protein without DNA. This sample's table has about 540,000 distinct CDR3 sequences. Study-level points and caveats: Leadership of the CD3+CD56-NKG2C+ fraction also belonged to these clonotypes in several donors.

The source material was blood T cells: a sorted CD56 or NKG2C T cell subset, CD4+ or CD8+ T cells, or bulk PBMC T cells (not recorded which). This chain links TRBV6-5 with TRBJ2-5; TCRdb indicates TRBD1, and absent DNA this call remains unverified. This TCR came from a man younger than 30 in good health. The CDR3 here is CASSYNRGRETQYF.